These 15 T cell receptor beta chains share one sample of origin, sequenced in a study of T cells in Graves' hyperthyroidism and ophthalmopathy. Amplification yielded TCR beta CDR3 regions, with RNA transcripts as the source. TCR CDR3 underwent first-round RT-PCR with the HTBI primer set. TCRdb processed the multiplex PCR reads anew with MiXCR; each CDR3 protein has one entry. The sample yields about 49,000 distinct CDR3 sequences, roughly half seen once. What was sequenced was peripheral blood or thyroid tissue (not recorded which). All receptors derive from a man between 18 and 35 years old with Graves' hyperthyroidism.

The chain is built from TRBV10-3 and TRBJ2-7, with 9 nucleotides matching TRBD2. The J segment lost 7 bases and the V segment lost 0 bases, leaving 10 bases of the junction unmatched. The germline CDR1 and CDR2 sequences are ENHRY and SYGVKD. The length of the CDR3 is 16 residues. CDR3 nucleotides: TGTGCCATCAGTGAGTCGCTAGTTTCGCGGGGGGGTGAGCAGTACTTC. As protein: CAISESLVSRGGEQYF.

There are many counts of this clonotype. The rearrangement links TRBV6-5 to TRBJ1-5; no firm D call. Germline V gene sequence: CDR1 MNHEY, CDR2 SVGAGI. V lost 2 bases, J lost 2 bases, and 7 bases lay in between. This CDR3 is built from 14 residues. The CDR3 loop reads CASSYGPGNQPQHF. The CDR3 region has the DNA TGTGCCAGCAGTTACGGGCCAGGCAATCAGCCCCAGCATTTT.

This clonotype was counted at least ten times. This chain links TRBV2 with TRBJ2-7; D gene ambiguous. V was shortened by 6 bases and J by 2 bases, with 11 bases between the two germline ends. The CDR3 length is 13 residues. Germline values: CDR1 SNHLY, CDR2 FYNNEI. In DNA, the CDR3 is TGTGCCAGCAGCGTAGGTGGTCCCTACGAGCAGTACTTC. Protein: CASSVGGPYEQYF. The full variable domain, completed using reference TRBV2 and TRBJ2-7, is EPEVTQTPSHQVTQMGQEVILRCVPISNHLYFYWYRQILGQKVEFLVSFYNNEISEKSEIFDDQFSVERPDGSNFTLKIRSTKLEDSAMYFCASSVGGPYEQYFGPGTRLTVT.

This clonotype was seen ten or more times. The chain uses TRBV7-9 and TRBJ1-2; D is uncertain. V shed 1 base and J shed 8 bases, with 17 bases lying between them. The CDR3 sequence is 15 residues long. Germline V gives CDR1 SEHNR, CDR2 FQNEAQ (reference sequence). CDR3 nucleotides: TGTGCCAGCAGCTTAGTTGGGGTCCCGTCAAAGGGCTACACCTTC. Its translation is CASSLVGVPSKGYTF.

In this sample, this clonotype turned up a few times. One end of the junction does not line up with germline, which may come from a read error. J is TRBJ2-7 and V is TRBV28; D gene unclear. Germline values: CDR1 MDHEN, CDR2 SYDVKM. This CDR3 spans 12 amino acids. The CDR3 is CASGRYNTEQHF. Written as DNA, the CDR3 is TGTGCCAGCGGACGATACAACACCGAGCAGCACTTC.

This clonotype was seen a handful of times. The CDR3 sequence: CASSRDSIRDTIYF. The CDR3 DNA is TGTGCCAGCAGCCGGGACAGTATTCGAGACACCATATATTTT. The rearrangement joins TRBV28 to TRBJ1-3, with 7 bases matching TRBD1. The trim removed 6 bases at V and 8 bases at J, leaving 10 bases unmatched. The CDR3 has 14 amino acids. Germline V gene data show CDR1 as MDHEN and CDR2 as SYDVKM.

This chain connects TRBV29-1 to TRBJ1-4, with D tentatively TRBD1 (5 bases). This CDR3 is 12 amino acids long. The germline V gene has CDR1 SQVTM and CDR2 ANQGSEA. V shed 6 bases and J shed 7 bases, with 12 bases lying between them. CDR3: CSVRAGSEKLFF. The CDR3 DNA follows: TGCAGCGTCCGGGCAGGGAGTGAAAAACTGTTTTTT.

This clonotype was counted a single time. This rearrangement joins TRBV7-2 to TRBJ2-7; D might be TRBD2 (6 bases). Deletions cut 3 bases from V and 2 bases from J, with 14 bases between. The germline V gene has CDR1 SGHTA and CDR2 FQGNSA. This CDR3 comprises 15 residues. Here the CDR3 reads CASSLGLAQTYEQYF. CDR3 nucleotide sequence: TGTGCCAGCAGCTTGGGGCTAGCGCAAACCTACGAGCAGTACTTC.

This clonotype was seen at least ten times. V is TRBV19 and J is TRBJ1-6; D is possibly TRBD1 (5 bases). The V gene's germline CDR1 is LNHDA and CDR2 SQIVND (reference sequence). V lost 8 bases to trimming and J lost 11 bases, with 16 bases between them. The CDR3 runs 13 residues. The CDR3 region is CASASRGSPPLHF. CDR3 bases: TGTGCCAGTGCTTCTAGGGGAAGTCCACCCCTCCACTTT.

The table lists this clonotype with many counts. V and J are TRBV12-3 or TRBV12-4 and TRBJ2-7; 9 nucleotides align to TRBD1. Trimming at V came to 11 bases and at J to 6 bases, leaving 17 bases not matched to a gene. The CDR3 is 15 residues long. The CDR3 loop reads CASNFGGQGFGEQYF. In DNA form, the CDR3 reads TGTGCCTCCAATTTCGGGGGACAGGGCTTCGGCGAGCAGTACTTC.

CDR3 loop: CATSRATGRGNQPQHF. The CDR3 bases are TGTGCCACCAGCAGAGCAACAGGGAGGGGCAATCAGCCCCAGCATTTT. J is TRBJ1-5 and V is TRBV15; maybe TRBD1 (6 bases). Trimming left V 1 base short and J 2 bases short, with 12 bases between. The CDR3 runs to 16 residues. Looked up from germline, CDR1 is LNHNV and CDR2 is YYDKDF (reference sequence).

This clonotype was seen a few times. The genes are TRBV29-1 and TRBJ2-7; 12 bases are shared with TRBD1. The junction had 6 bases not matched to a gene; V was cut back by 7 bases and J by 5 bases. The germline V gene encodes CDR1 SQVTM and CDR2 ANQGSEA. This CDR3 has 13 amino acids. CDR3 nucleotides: TGCAGCGCATGGGGACAGGGGGCGAACGAGCAGTACTTC. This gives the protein CSAWGQGANEQYF.

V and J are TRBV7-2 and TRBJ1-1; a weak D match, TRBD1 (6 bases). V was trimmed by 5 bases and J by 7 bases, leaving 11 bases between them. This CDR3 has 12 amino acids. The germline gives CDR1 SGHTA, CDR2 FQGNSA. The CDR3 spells CASSATGYEAFF. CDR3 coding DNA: TGTGCCAGCAGCGCAACAGGGTATGAAGCTTTCTTT.

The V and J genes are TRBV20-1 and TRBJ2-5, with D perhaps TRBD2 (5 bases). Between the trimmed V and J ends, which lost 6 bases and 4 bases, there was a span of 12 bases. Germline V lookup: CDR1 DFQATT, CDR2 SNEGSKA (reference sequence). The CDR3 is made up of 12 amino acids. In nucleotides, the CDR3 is TGCAGTGCGCGGGTGCCTGGAGAGACCCAGTACTTC. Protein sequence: CSARVPGETQYF.

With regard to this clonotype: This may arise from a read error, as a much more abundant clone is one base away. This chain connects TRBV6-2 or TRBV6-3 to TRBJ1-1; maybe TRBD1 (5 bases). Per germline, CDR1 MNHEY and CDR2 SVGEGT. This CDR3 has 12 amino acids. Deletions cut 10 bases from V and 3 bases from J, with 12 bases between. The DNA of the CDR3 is TGTGCCATCAGAGCAGGGTACACTGAAGCTTTCTTT. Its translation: CAIRAGYTEAFF.